This T cell receptor (beta chain) was identified during a study of blood T cell repertoires in COVID-19. Per germline, CDR1 MRHNA and CDR2 SNTAGT. The CDR3 loop spans 13 amino acids. Trimming cost V 5 bases and J 6 bases; bases outside gene matches: 3. In the source study's methods: By means of reference gene primer amplification, nucleated cell counts were estimated. Profiling relied on immunoSEQ multiplex PCR, and the TCRdb table lists in-frame clones only, not all of them. That table gives V, J and clone size, and the DNA gave D and trimming. Of approximately 160,000 clones in the sample, approximately 83% were seen once. The sample holds a few counts of this clone.

The chain has TRBV6-4 and TRBJ1-2, with 10 bases lining up with TRBD1. The TCR originated in a woman aged 80 or over with active or convalescent COVID-19. Sequenced material: peripheral blood. DNA for the CDR3: TGTGCCAGCAGTTTTGGACAGGGGGATGGCTACACCTTC. Residues: CASSFGQGDGYTF.